This record covers a single T cell receptor (beta chain). Antigen specificity is unknown. The data stem from a study of fetal regulatory T cell absence and autoimmunity. For the study at large: The IPEX patients lacked clinical diabetes but had exocrine pancreas autoimmunity. Study outcomes and limitations: Pancreas TCRs were oligoclonally enriched versus cord blood, some clones over 85-fold.

Unmatched junction bases numbered 7, after V lost 6 bases and J lost 0 bases. The germline V gene has CDR1 LNHDA and CDR2 SQIVND (reference sequence). The CDR3 is 15 residues long. Clones were sequenced by immunoSEQ multiplex PCR, and TCRdb holds only the in-frame ones, with some missing. The table records 95,000 or so clones, 72% of them present only once. This receptor was obtained from a male donor with IPEX syndrome. Sequenced: pancreas tissue. The genes are TRBV19 and TRBJ1-1, with 7 bases that match TRBD1. The CDR3 sequence is CASSPGQPMNTEAFF. The CDR3 DNA follows: TGTGCCAGTAGCCCGGGACAGCCTATGAACACTGAAGCTTTCTTT.